A single sample is the source of the 9 T cell receptor beta chains below, sequenced in a study of a mutant IDH1 vaccine in newly diagnosed glioma. Their antigen targets remain unknown. Method: immunoSEQ multiplex PCR; TCRdb's copy keeps in-frame clones and lacks some. The repertoire consists of approximately 47,000 clones, with around nine tenths occurring once and the leading ten covering 5% to 7%. Regarding time point: week 35, safety follow-up. Vaccinated patients received 300 ug of mutant IDH1 20-mer peptide per dose, with topical imiquimod. The sample consisted of PBMCs, taken from a glioma patient whose treatment included an IDH1 peptide vaccine. The receptors here all came from a woman aged 40 to 50 with glioma.

V is TRBV4-1 and J is TRBJ2-7; D uncertain. With 4 bases removed from V and 4 bases from J, the gap between germline ends came to 20 bases. Germline CDR1 and CDR2: MGHRA and YSYEKL. This CDR3 is 16 amino acids long. The CDR3 nucleotides read TGCGCCAGCAGCCGCATGGGCCCCGTGGGCTGGTACGAGCAGTACTTC. Translated, it gives CASSRMGPVGWYEQYF.

J is TRBJ2-1 and V is TRBV28; 8 bases agree with TRBD2. Germline assignment: CDR1 MDHEN and CDR2 SYDVKM. The CDR3 is made up of 16 amino acids. J was trimmed by 3 bases and V by 3 bases; bases with no gene match: 7. For the CDR3, the DNA is TGTGCCAGCAGTTTTTCAAGGACTAGCTACTACAATGAGCAGTTCTTC. Translation gives CASSFSRTSYYNEQFF.

The chain couples TRBV28 to TRBJ2-7; possibly TRBD1 or TRBD2 for D (6 bases each). This CDR3 contains 15 residues. V dropped 7 bases and J dropped 5 bases, with 21 bases sitting between them. Per germline, CDR1 MDHEN and CDR2 SYDVKM. Here the CDR3 reads CASTPPWGASHEQYF. In nucleotides, the CDR3 is TGTGCCAGCACCCCCCCGTGGGGGGCTTCGCACGAGCAGTACTTC.

There are a few counts of this clone. The chain employs TRBV30 and TRBJ1-2; a weak D match, TRBD1 (6 bases). The germline CDR1 and CDR2 sequences are GTSNPN and SVGIG (reference sequence). This CDR3 spans 13 amino acids. V was clipped by 4 bases and J by 6 bases, with 15 bases between them. CDR3 loop: CAWTILGADGYTF. The CDR3, as DNA: TGTGCCTGGACGATTTTGGGGGCCGATGGCTACACCTTC. The whole variable domain, remainder taken from reference TRBV30 and TRBJ1-2, is SQTIHQWPATLVQPVGSPLSLECTVEGTSNPNLYWYRQAAGRGLQLLFYSVGIGQISSEVPQNLSASRPQDRQFILSSKKLLLSDSGFYLCAWTILGADGYTFGSGTRLTVV.

The chain joins TRBV10-3 to TRBJ1-4, with D tentatively TRBD1 (5 bases). Between the trimmed V and J ends, which lost 5 bases and 4 bases, there was a span of 17 bases. CDR1 and CDR2 (germline): ENHRY, SYGVKD. CDR3 size: 16 residues. DNA for the CDR3: TGTGCCATCAGTCGAATCGGGGGAGCGGGTAATGAAAAACTGTTTTTT. Amino acid sequence: CAISRIGGAGNEKLFF.

The genes are TRBV4-2 and TRBJ1-1, with D possibly TRBD1 on 6 matching bases. The CDR3 is made up of 17 amino acids. V was cut by 3 bases and J by 4 bases, with 21 bases left in between. Germline CDR1 and CDR2: LGHNA and YNFKEQ. CDR3 DNA: TGTGCCAGCAGCCACACAGGGTGGAGCTTTAGGAGCACTGAAGCTTTCTTT. This sequence encodes CASSHTGWSFRSTEAFF.

In its sample, this clone was seen once. The genes are TRBV6-5 and TRBJ2-3, with 7 bases aligning to TRBD2. Germline CDR1 reads MNHEY; CDR2 reads SVGAGI. This CDR3 has 15 amino acids. V was pared by 6 bases and J by 5 bases, with 11 bases of the junction left unmatched. This CDR3 is CASSRQSGVIDTQYF. CDR3 DNA: TGTGCCAGCAGCCGACAGAGCGGGGTAATAGATACGCAGTATTTT.

V gene TRBV7-2 combines with J gene TRBJ1-5; D is unresolved. The germline CDR1 and CDR2 sequences are SGHTA and FQGNSA. Trimming cost V 1 base and J 6 bases, with 10 bases left between them. This CDR3 contains 14 residues. The CDR3 DNA sequence: TGTGCCAGCAGCTTAGGAATATTACGTCAGCCCCAGCATTTT. Its protein is CASSLGILRQPQHF. Based on the CDR3 plus reference TRBV7-2 and TRBJ1-5, the full variable domain is GAGVSQSPSNKVTEKGKDVELRCDPISGHTALYWYRQSLGQGLEFLIYFQGNSAPDKSGLPSDRFSAERTGGSVSTLTIQRTQQEDSAVYLCASSLGILRQPQHFGDGTRLSIL.

The V call is TRBV14, the J call TRBJ2-5; D gene unclear. CDR1 is SGHDN and CDR2 is FVKESK in the germline V gene. The CDR3 contains 16 residues. Deletions cut 6 bases from V and 2 bases from J, with 19 bases between. The CDR3 loop is CASRYFDGFWQETQYF. CDR3 sequence (DNA): TGTGCCAGCAGATATTTTGACGGGTTTTGGCAAGAGACCCAGTACTTC.